This T cell receptor beta chain was sequenced for a study of blood T cell repertoires in COVID-19. Here immunoSEQ multiplex PCR was the method, and the copy in TCRdb shows in-frame clones only, minus some. Here the sample spans 75,000 to 95,000 clones, around 72% being singletons. The germline V gene encodes CDR1 MNHEY and CDR2 SVGAGI. CDR3 length equals 13 residues. Trimming cost V 8 bases and J 1 base, with 11 bases left between them. This chain joins TRBV6-5 and TRBJ1-1, with D possibly matching TRBD1 (5 bases). The sequence derives from a man aged 70 or older with COVID-19, enrolled during active disease. Material: peripheral blood. The CDR3 spells CASAGGGNTEAFF. DNA of the CDR3: TGTGCCAGCGCCGGGGGGGGGAACACTGAAGCTTTCTTT.